The 15 T cell receptor beta chains in this list originate from one sample, sequenced in a study of OX40 agonist ivuxolimab in advanced cancers. Profiled with immunoSEQ multiplex PCR; TCRdb holds only in-frame clones, not every one. The sample shows 57,000 or so clones, 80% to 85% of them seen only once. Sequencing used CD4+ or CD8+ T cells sorted from blood, obtained in a trial of the OX40 agonist ivuxolimab. The receptors were gathered from an adult with an advanced solid tumor such as melanoma, head and neck, liver or kidney cancer.

The genes are TRBV19 and TRBJ2-2; no definite D call. This CDR3 is built from 12 residues. Germline values: CDR1 LNHDA, CDR2 SQIVND (reference sequence). V lost 6 bases to trimming and J lost 5 bases, with 7 bases between them. In DNA form, the CDR3 reads TGTGCCAGTAGCCTGGGTACCGGGGAGCTGTTTTTT. Amino acids: CASSLGTGELFF. The whole variable domain, remainder taken from reference TRBV19 and TRBJ2-2, is DGGITQSPKYLFRKEGQNVTLSCEQNLNHDAMYWYRQDPGQGLRLIYYSQIVNDFQKGDIAEGYSVSREKKESFPLTVTSAQKNPTAFYLCASSLGTGELFFGEGSRLTVL.

A remark on this clone: A junction boundary mismatches the germline segment, possibly from a read error. This rearrangement joins TRBV7-7 to TRBJ2-1, with TRBD2 identical over 10 bases. Germline V gives CDR1 SSHAT, CDR2 FNYEAQ (reference sequence). The CDR3 covers 15 residues. CDR3 in DNA: TGTGCTAGCAGCTTAGGAACTAGCGGGGTTGATGAGCAGTTCTTC. Translated: CASSLGTSGVDEQFF.

The chain's CDR3 is CASSQALGTATNEKLFF. The CDR3 DNA sequence: TGTGCCAGCAGCCAAGCTTTAGGGACAGCGACTAATGAAAAACTGTTTTTT. The rearrangement uses TRBV14 and TRBJ1-4; 7 nucleotides line up with TRBD1. V dropped 1 base and J dropped 2; count of bases not matched to a gene: 7. The CDR3 has 17 residues. Germline-derived CDR1 and CDR2 are SGHDN and FVKESK.

The gene calls are TRBV5-1 and TRBJ2-3; the match to TRBD1 covers 7 bases. Germline CDR1 is SGHRS and CDR2 is YFSETQ. V shed 4 bases, J shed 2 bases, and the junction held 4 bases outside the gene matches. The CDR3 loop spans 14 amino acids. The DNA for the CDR3 is TGCGCCAGCAGCCGGGACAGTATCACAGATACGCAGTATTTT. It is translated as CASSRDSITDTQYF.

V is TRBV27 and J is TRBJ2-2, with a tentative D call TRBD2 (6 bases). V was pared by 1 base and J by 3 bases, with 12 bases between. Looked up from germline, CDR1 is MNHEY and CDR2 is SMNVEV (reference sequence). This CDR3 is 16 amino acids long. This CDR3 reads CASSLLASADTGELFF. In DNA form, the CDR3 reads TGTGCCAGCAGTTTATTGGCTAGCGCAGACACCGGGGAGCTGTTTTTT.

This clone has only one observation. The genes are TRBV7-2 and TRBJ2-5; 9 bases align to TRBD2. V shed 1 base, J shed 5 bases, and the junction held 5 bases outside the gene matches. Germline CDR1 SGHTA, CDR2 FQGNSA. The CDR3 is 15 residues long. CDR3 in amino acids: CASSLERGAAETQYF. In DNA, the CDR3 is TGTGCCAGCAGCTTAGAGCGGGGGGCCGCGGAGACCCAGTACTTC.

The rearrangement uses TRBV10-3 and TRBJ2-2, with D perhaps matching TRBD2 (6 bases). V was shortened by 7 bases and J by 5 bases, with 11 bases between the two germline ends. The CDR3 length is 13 residues. In germline, CDR1 is ENHRY, CDR2 SYGVKD. The CDR3, as DNA: TGTGCCATCACTCAGGAGGGAACCGGGGAGCTGTTTTTT. It yields the protein CAITQEGTGELFF.

The genes are TRBV5-1 and TRBJ1-2, with D possibly TRBD1 on 6 matching bases. V lost 4 bases, J lost 4 bases, and 14 bases lay in between. This CDR3 is built from 14 residues. CDR1 SGHRS and CDR2 YFSETQ come from the germline V gene. This CDR3 is CASSPQGFGYGYTF. The CDR3 DNA reads TGCGCCAGCAGCCCCCAGGGGTTTGGCTATGGCTACACCTTC.

The gene calls are TRBV10-3 and TRBJ2-5, with D unclear. Trimming stripped 0 bases from V and 5 bases from J, with 7 bases between. Germline values: CDR1 ENHRY, CDR2 SYGVKD. The CDR3 runs to 13 residues. CDR3 in DNA: TGTGCCATCAGTGAGTCGGTTTCCGAGACCCAGTACTTC. It is translated as CAISESVSETQYF.

This clone came up a few times. This chain's CDR3 is CASSYPPTGELFF. The CDR3 DNA reads as TGTGCCAGCAGTTACCCCCCGACCGGGGAGCTGTTTTTT. The rearrangement uses TRBV6-5 and TRBJ2-2; D is uncertain. Germline loops: CDR1 MNHEY, CDR2 SVGAGI. V lost 2 bases and J lost 5, with 6 bases in between. The CDR3 covers 13 residues.

The chain carries TRBV19 and TRBJ1-5; 9 bases line up with TRBD1. Trimming removed 5 bases from V and 7 bases from J; junction bases left unmatched: 6. Germline CDR1 LNHDA, CDR2 SQIVND (reference sequence). This CDR3 has 14 residues. CDR3: CASSVDRGRQPQHF. CDR3 sequence (DNA): TGTGCCAGTAGTGTGGACAGGGGAAGACAGCCCCAGCATTTT.

The chain links TRBV18 to TRBJ1-1; tentative D call: TRBD1 (5 bases). CDR3 size: 14 residues. Germline V gene data show CDR1 as KGHSH and CDR2 as LQKENI. CDR3 amino acids: CASSGGRMNTEAFF. In DNA form, the CDR3 reads TGTGCTTCAAGCGGGGGTCGAATGAACACTGAAGCTTTCTTT.

V gene TRBV4-2 combines with J gene TRBJ1-4; 8 nucleotides match TRBD1. Germline CDR1 is LGHNA and CDR2 is YNFKEQ. This CDR3 is built from 16 residues. V dropped 0 bases and J dropped 8; count of bases not matched to a gene: 8. CDR3 sequence: CASSQDYGQGSEKLFF. As DNA, the CDR3 is TGTGCCAGCAGCCAAGATTACGGACAGGGATCAGAAAAACTGTTTTTT.

The chain links TRBV7-2 to TRBJ2-1; D gene ambiguous. Deletions cut 5 bases from V and 5 bases from J, with 10 bases between. This CDR3 region has 13 residues. Per germline, CDR1 SGHTA and CDR2 FQGNSA. CDR3 residues: CASSPSVHNEQFF. The DNA for the CDR3 is TGTGCCAGCAGCCCCTCGGTTCACAATGAGCAGTTCTTC.

This clone was seen a few times. The chain couples TRBV10-2 to TRBJ2-7; TRBD1 matches 9 bases. The length of the CDR3 is 13 residues. From germline, CDR1 is WSHSY and CDR2 SAAADI. V was clipped by 4 bases and J by 3 bases; unmatched bases: 1. The CDR3 is CASSVTGGYEQYF. The CDR3 coding sequence is TGCGCCAGCAGTGTGACAGGGGGCTACGAGCAGTACTTC.